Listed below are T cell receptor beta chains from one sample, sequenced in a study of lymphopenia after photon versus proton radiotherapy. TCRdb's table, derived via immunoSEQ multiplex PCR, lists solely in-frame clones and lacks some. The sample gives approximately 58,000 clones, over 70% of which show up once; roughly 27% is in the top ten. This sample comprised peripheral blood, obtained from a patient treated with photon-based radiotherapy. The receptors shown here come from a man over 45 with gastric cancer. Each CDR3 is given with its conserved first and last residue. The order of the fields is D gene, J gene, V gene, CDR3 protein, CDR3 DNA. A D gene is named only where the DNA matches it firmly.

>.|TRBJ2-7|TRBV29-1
CSVAHDTYEQYF
TGCAGCGTTGCCCACGACACATACGAGCAGTACTTC
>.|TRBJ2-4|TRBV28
CASKGPGNIQYF
TGTGCCAGCAAAGGGCCCGGGAACATTCAGTACTTC
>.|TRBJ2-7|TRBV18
CASSPERSYEQYF
TGTGCCAGCTCACCAGAGCGGTCCTACGAGCAGTACTTC
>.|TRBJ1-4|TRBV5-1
CASSLAATNEKLFF
TGCGCCAGCAGCTTGGCTGCAACTAATGAAAAACTGTTTTTT
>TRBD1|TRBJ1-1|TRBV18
CASSPTDRGGTEAFF
TGTGCCAGCTCACCGACGGACAGGGGAGGCACTGAAGCTTTCTTT
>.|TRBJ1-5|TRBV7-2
CASSPGGGVQHF
TGTGCCAGCAGCCCAGGCGGGGGGGTCCAGCATTTT
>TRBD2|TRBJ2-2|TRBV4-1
CASSRLGLANNTGELFF
TGCGCCAGCAGCCGCTTGGGACTAGCGAATAACACCGGGGAGCTGTTTTTT
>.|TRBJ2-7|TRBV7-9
CASSLQGYEQYF
TGTGCCAGCAGCCTACAGGGTTACGAGCAGTACTTC
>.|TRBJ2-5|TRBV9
CASQGRYQETQYF
TGTGCCAGCCAAGGGCGGTACCAAGAGACCCAGTACTTC
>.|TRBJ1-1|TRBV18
CASSPPGVDTEAFF
TGTGCCAGCTCACCACCCGGGGTCGACACTGAAGCTTTCTTT
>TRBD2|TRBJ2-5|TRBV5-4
CASRERGLRETQYF
TGTGCCAGCAGGGAGCGGGGGCTCAGGGAGACCCAGTACTTC